This TCR beta chain emerged from a study of shared clonotypes between healthy human individuals. Selected positively for CCR7 and CD45RO-negative, naive CD8 cells excluded terminally differentiated effector memory CD45RA+ cells. Researchers divided each subset's genomic DNA evenly across several immunoSEQ plates. The repertoire was sequenced with immunoSEQ multiplex PCR; TCRdb's copy has only in-frame clones and lacks some. The sample includes about 590,000 clones, 95% to 96% of them seen just once. Germline trimming cut 5 bases from V and 1 base from J; bases unmatched to any gene: 4. CDR1 and CDR2 from the germline V gene are MNHEY and SMNVEV (reference sequence). CDR3 size: 14 residues.

The sequencing sample was made of naive CD8+ T cells sorted from blood. The chain is built from TRBV27 and TRBJ1-1; 7 bases align to TRBD1. The sequence was collected from a woman in her twenties or thirties in good health. CDR3 sequence (DNA): TGTGCCAGCAGTCAACAGGGGCGGAACACTGAAGCTTTCTTT. Its translation: CASSQQGRNTEAFF.